These 23 T cell receptor beta chains were all obtained from the same sample, sequenced in a study of blood T cell repertoires in COVID-19. Produced via immunoSEQ multiplex PCR; TCRdb's table is partial and in-frame only. The sample contains approximately 150,000 clones, about 85% of which appear only once. Sequencing was performed on PBMCs or T cells enriched from blood (not recorded which). These receptor sequences come from a woman aged 50 to 60 who had recovered from COVID-19.

The CDR3 is CASTPGGTGGNEQFF. DNA for the CDR3: TGTGCCAGCACCCCAGGGGGGACAGGGGGGAATGAGCAGTTCTTC. This chain connects TRBV6-5 to TRBJ2-1, with TRBD1 matching over 11 bases. The CDR3 covers 15 residues. CDR1 and CDR2 from the germline V gene are MNHEY and SVGAGI. Germline trimming cut 7 bases from V and 7 bases from J; bases unmatched to any gene: 9.

The chain uses TRBV5-6 and TRBJ2-3, with 8 bases identical to TRBD1. CDR1 and CDR2 (germline): SGHDT, YYEEEE. This CDR3 has 13 amino acids. V shed 3 bases, J shed 4 bases, and the junction held 1 base outside the gene matches. As DNA, the CDR3 is TGTGCCAGCAGCTCACAGGGGGCAGATACGCAGTATTTT. The encoded protein is CASSSQGADTQYF.

This sequence joins TRBV5-1 and TRBJ2-3; possibly TRBD1 for D (5 bases). Trimming pared 4 bases from V and 5 bases from J, leaving 14 bases between. In germline, CDR1 is SGHRS, CDR2 YFSETQ. This CDR3 spans 14 amino acids. DNA for the CDR3: TGCGCCAGCAGCCTTCGGACAACGGGAGATACGCAGTATTTT. Translation gives CASSLRTTGDTQYF.

The rearrangement joins TRBV28 to TRBJ1-5, with TRBD1 matching over 9 bases. In germline, CDR1 is MDHEN, CDR2 SYDVKM. V was clipped by 8 bases and J by 0 bases; unmatched bases: 8. CDR3 length equals 16 residues. CDR3 nucleotides: TGTGCCAGCCATACAGGGGGCGGATTTAGCAATCAGCCCCAGCATTTT. This codes for CASHTGGGFSNQPQHF.

The chain carries TRBV7-9 and TRBJ1-4; tentatively, D is TRBD1 (6 bases). The V end was cut by 5 bases, the J end by 8 bases, with 15 bases between. This CDR3 has 14 residues. CDR1 and CDR2 (germline): SEHNR, FQNEAQ (reference sequence). The CDR3 nucleotides read TGTGCCAGCAGCCCAAGCGGGGGCGGCGAAAAACTGTTTTTT. Encoded protein: CASSPSGGGEKLFF. The entire variable domain, with the rest obtained from reference TRBV7-9 and TRBJ1-4, is as follows: DTGVSQNPRHKITKRGQNVTFRCDPISEHNRLYWYRQTLGQGPEFLTYFQNEAQLEKSRLLSDRFSAERPKGSFSTLEIQRTEQGDSAMYLCASSPSGGGEKLFFGSGTQLSVL.

The V and J genes are TRBV2 and TRBJ2-3, with D uncertain. Per germline, CDR1 SNHLY and CDR2 FYNNEI. Trimming stripped 8 bases from V and 2 bases from J, with 8 bases between. This CDR3 spans 12 amino acids. CDR3 in DNA: TGTGCCAGCCAGACTGCCACAGATACGCAGTATTTT. Encoded protein: CASQTATDTQYF.

The V and J genes are TRBV18 and TRBJ2-1; 9 bases are shared with TRBD1. Germline V CDR1 and CDR2: KGHSH, LQKENI. The ends lost 3 bases at V and 4 bases at J; junction bases unmatched: 10. This CDR3 spans 17 amino acids. CDR3 sequence (DNA): TGTGCCAGCTCACCGAGTACAGGGGGCACCTTTTACAATGAGCAGTTCTTC. It yields the protein CASSPSTGGTFYNEQFF.

The J gene is TRBJ2-6, the V gene TRBV2, with TRBD2 as a possible D gene (5 bases). Germline V gene data show CDR1 as SNHLY and CDR2 as FYNNEI. This CDR3 is built from 15 residues. V dropped 3 bases and J dropped 4 bases, with 10 bases sitting between them. CDR3 DNA sequence: TGTGCCAGCAGTGAGCCGGGATCCGGGGCCAACGTCCTGACTTTC. This gives the protein CASSEPGSGANVLTF.

The chain uses TRBV19 and TRBJ1-2; no reliable D call. The CDR3 length is 13 residues. The germline CDR1 and CDR2 sequences are LNHDA and SQIVND (reference sequence). Between the trimmed V and J ends, which lost 3 bases and 5 bases, there was a span of 10 bases. The chain's CDR3 is CASSIRTSYGYTF. In DNA, the CDR3 is TGTGCCAGTAGTATCCGCACCAGTTATGGCTACACCTTC.

The chain combines TRBV5-1 with TRBJ2-1; D is possibly TRBD2 (6 bases). The V and J ends lost 4 bases and 10 bases respectively, with 12 bases between them. From germline, CDR1 is SGHRS and CDR2 YFSETQ. The CDR3 extends over 12 amino acids. CDR3 protein: CASSVRAGEQFF. The CDR3 DNA reads TGCGCCAGCAGCGTGCGGGCGGGGGAGCAGTTCTTC.

The genes are TRBV6-5 and TRBJ1-2; 7 bases agree with TRBD1. The CDR3 runs 13 residues. Germline CDR1 is MNHEY and CDR2 is SVGAGI. V gave up 6 bases and J gave up 6 bases; unmatched junction bases: 7. For the CDR3, the DNA is TGTGCCAGCAGGAACCGGGACAGCCATGGCTACACCTTC. Translation gives CASRNRDSHGYTF.

This chain uses TRBV11-3 with TRBJ1-4; weak D call: TRBD1 (5 bases). CDR1 is SGHNT, CDR2 YENEEA, per germline. There are 13 residues in the CDR3. Trimming cost V 4 bases and J 7 bases, with 10 bases left between them. CDR3 DNA: TGTGCCAGCAGCTCTGGGGGACTTGAAAAACTGTTTTTT. It translates to CASSSGGLEKLFF.

The table lists this clone with a few counts. The chain recombines TRBV7-9 with TRBJ1-1, with 7 bases fitting TRBD1. V was clipped by 6 bases and J by 0 bases; unmatched bases: 4. The length of the CDR3 is 14 residues. Germline V gene sequence: CDR1 SEHNR, CDR2 FQNEAQ (reference sequence). The CDR3 DNA reads TGTGCCAGCAGGGGTACAGGGGTGAACACTGAAGCTTTCTTT. Residues: CASRGTGVNTEAFF.

The V and J genes are TRBV5-4 and TRBJ2-1, with 8 bases matching TRBD2. This CDR3 region has 16 residues. Germline V lookup: CDR1 SGHNT, CDR2 YYREEE (reference sequence). V shed 2 bases and J 7 bases; nucleotides not matched to a gene: 11. The CDR3, as DNA: TGTGCCAGCAGCTTACCGCCGGGACTAGTAGGGAATGAGCAGTTCTTC. The encoded protein is CASSLPPGLVGNEQFF.

This rearrangement joins TRBV4-3 to TRBJ2-1; no clear D gene. Trimming cost V 1 base and J 7 bases, with 2 bases left between them. The CDR3 runs to 11 residues. CDR1 LGHNA and CDR2 YSLEER come from the germline V gene. The CDR3 is CASSQANEQFF. The CDR3 DNA reads TGCGCCAGCAGCCAAGCTAATGAGCAGTTCTTC.

V gene TRBV5-6 combines with J gene TRBJ1-5, with D possibly being TRBD1 (6 bases). The length of the CDR3 is 14 residues. Germline CDR1 and CDR2: SGHDT and YYEEEE. The V gene lost 1 base and the J gene lost 7 bases, with 12 bases spanning the gap. Here the CDR3 reads CASSLKQGGQPQHF. In DNA, the CDR3 is TGTGCCAGCAGCTTGAAACAGGGTGGGCAGCCCCAGCATTTT.

The chain couples TRBV5-5 to TRBJ2-7; TRBD1 matches at 8 bases. The CDR3 extends over 15 amino acids. Losses at the gene ends were 0 bases for V and 3 bases for J; bases not matched to a gene: 5. Germline-derived CDR1 and CDR2 are SGHKS and YYEKEE (reference sequence). In DNA, the CDR3 is TGTGCCAGCAGCTTGGGGACAGGGCCAATCTACGAGCAGTACTTC. Encoded protein: CASSLGTGPIYEQYF.

The chain uses TRBV12-3 or TRBV12-4 and TRBJ1-5; D is unresolved. The CDR3 has 13 amino acids. Trimming removed 3 bases at V and 4 bases at J, with 7 bases between. CDR3: CASSFEVNQPQHF. CDR3 DNA: TGTGCCAGCAGTTTTGAGGTAAATCAGCCCCAGCATTTT.

The J gene is TRBJ2-3, the V gene TRBV19, with D tentatively TRBD2 (5 bases). This CDR3 comprises 14 residues. Germline V gene data show CDR1 as LNHDA and CDR2 as SQIVND (reference sequence). Deletions cut 8 bases from V and 6 bases from J, with 18 bases between. CDR3 nucleotides: TGTGCCAGTGGACTTAGTTTCGGGCCGGATACGCAGTATTTT. This gives the protein CASGLSFGPDTQYF.

The chain recombines TRBV27 with TRBJ2-4; 10 positions agree with TRBD2. The CDR3 spans 17 residues. Germline V gives CDR1 MNHEY, CDR2 SMNVEV (reference sequence). J gave up 3 bases and V 4 bases, and 9 bases lay outside the gene matches. DNA for the CDR3: TGTGCCAGCAGTTGGAAGGGGCTAGCGGGAGTCAAAAACATTCAGTACTTC. Translation: CASSWKGLAGVKNIQYF.

The V gene is TRBV7-2, the J gene TRBJ1-3; D ambiguous. Germline values: CDR1 SGHTA, CDR2 FQGNSA. The CDR3 is 16 amino acids. V lost 0 bases and J 2 bases, leaving 11 bases between the germline ends. The CDR3 sequence is CASSLAPGITGNTIYF. Here the CDR3 DNA reads TGTGCCAGCAGCTTAGCCCCGGGGATTACTGGAAACACCATATATTTT.

The chain combines TRBV19 with TRBJ1-6; weak D call: TRBD1 (5 bases). The CDR3 runs to 14 residues. From germline, CDR1 is LNHDA and CDR2 SQIVND (reference sequence). The V and J ends lost 3 bases and 7 bases respectively, with 10 bases between them. CDR3 in amino acids: CASSIPGPNSPLHF. CDR3 bases: TGTGCCAGTAGTATCCCAGGGCCCAATTCACCCCTCCACTTT. Full variable domain (missing parts from reference TRBV19 and TRBJ1-6): DGGITQSPKYLFRKEGQNVTLSCEQNLNHDAMYWYRQDPGQGLRLIYYSQIVNDFQKGDIAEGYSVSREKKESFPLTVTSAQKNPTAFYLCASSIPGPNSPLHFGNGTRLTVT.

V gene TRBV27 combines with J gene TRBJ1-1; D not resolved. Looked up from germline, CDR1 is MNHEY and CDR2 is SMNVEV (reference sequence). The V and J ends lost 3 bases and 5 bases respectively, with 13 bases between them. This CDR3 has 14 residues. DNA for the CDR3: TGTGCCAGCAGTTTTTTTTGGGGAGGGACTGAAGCTTTCTTT. It encodes CASSFFWGGTEAFF.